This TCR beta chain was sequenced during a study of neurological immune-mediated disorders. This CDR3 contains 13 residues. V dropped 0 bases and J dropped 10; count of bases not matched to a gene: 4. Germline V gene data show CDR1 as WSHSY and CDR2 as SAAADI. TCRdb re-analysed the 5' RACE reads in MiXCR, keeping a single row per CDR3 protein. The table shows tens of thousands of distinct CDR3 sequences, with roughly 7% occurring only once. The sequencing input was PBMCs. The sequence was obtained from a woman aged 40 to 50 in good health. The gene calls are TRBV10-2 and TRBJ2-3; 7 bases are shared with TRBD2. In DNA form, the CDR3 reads TGCGCCAGCAGTGAGTCGATGGGGGGGGCGCAGTATTTT. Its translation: CASSESMGGAQYF.